Sequencing of this T cell receptor (beta chain) was carried out in a study of T cells in Graves' hyperthyroidism and ophthalmopathy. The study excluded patients with uncontrolled infection, other autoimmune disease, pregnancy or lactation. Notes on this clonotype: Its antigen is currently unknown.

The CDR3 regions of TCR beta were amplified from RNA transcripts. The study used the HTBI primer set for a first-round RT-PCR of the TCR CDR3. Each CDR3 protein gets one entry after TCRdb re-called the multiplex PCR reads with MiXCR. Of approximately 480,000 distinct CDR3 sequences in the sample, 20% to 25% were seen once. Overall study results and limits: Blood also carried most thyroid clonotypes expanded above 0.001. The model identified upcoming ophthalmopathy a median about 6.5 months ahead of onset.

The CDR3 length is 14 residues. Trimming stripped 5 bases from V and 3 bases from J, with 13 bases between. Sequenced: blood. This sequence was found in a man aged 18 to 35 with Graves' hyperthyroidism. This chain links TRBV12-3 or TRBV12-4 with TRBJ1-1, with a weak D call TRBD1 (6 bases). CDR3 bases: TGTGCCAGCAGTCCTCAAAACAGGGACACTGAAGCTTTCTTT. Its translation: CASSPQNRDTEAFF.